The following is a T cell receptor beta chain sequence with its context. These data belong to a study of T-cell reconstitution after alpha-beta-depleted transplantation in children. As it was prepared, the TCRbeta library received unique molecular identifiers. From the PCR reads, TCRdb called clonotypes with MiXCR, one entry per CDR3 protein. The sample holds some 490,000 distinct CDR3 sequences; approximately 12% are singletons and the top ten take around 5.6%. J gave up 14 bases and V 10 bases, and 15 bases lay outside the gene matches. Germline V gene lookup returns CDR1 LGHNA and CDR2 YNFKEQ. This CDR3 has 13 amino acids.

The rearrangement uses TRBV4-2 and TRBJ2-1; TRBD1 matches at 9 bases. The TCR was taken from a human donor who donated a stem cell graft to a child with combined immunodeficiency. The sequencing here drew on PBMCs from the stem cell graft donor, taken from the stem cell graft. The CDR3 sequence is CAMGLGPGQGEFF. As DNA, the CDR3 is TGTGCCATGGGCCTGGGGCCGGGACAGGGTGAGTTCTTC.